This is a list of T cell receptor beta chains from one sample in a study of Graves' ophthalmopathy and Graves' hyperthyroidism. One entry per CDR3 protein, called by TCRdb with MiXCR from the multiplex PCR reads. The profile shows approximately 1.2 million distinct CDR3 sequences, about 40% of them singletons. Sequenced sample: peripheral blood or thyroid tissue (not recorded which). These receptors all come from an adult man with Graves' hyperthyroidism. Both conserved end residues are part of each CDR3. The order of the fields is clone size, CDR3 length, J gene, V gene, CDR3 protein. Size is stated for part of the rows, as once, few or many counts, or as a class when the clone is expanded.

>NA|14|TRBJ1-1|TRBV7-9
CASSLTDGYGEAFF
>NA|14|TRBJ1-5|TRBV29-1
CSVDDGARNQPQHF
>NA|13|TRBJ2-5|TRBV15
CATSRDIGETQYF
>NA|14|TRBJ2-2|TRBV5-4
CASSFGGGGGELFF
>NA|16|TRBJ1-5|TRBV15
CATSRDAGGGNQPQHF
>NA|11|TRBJ2-6|TRBV19
CASSPDNVLTF
>many|15|TRBJ2-7|TRBV5-1
CASRNAGTGGNEQYF
>many|16|TRBJ2-2|TRBV15
CATSRDQGASTGELFF
>many|13|TRBJ1-1|TRBV5-6
CASSRQGKSEAFF
>NA|14|TRBJ1-5|TRBV11-2
CASRGGGREQPQHF
>many|15|TRBJ1-5|TRBV20-1
CSARDLGGPLLPQHF
>many|14|TRBJ1-2|TRBV15
CATSREQGARGYTF
>NA|18|TRBJ2-6|TRBV19
CASSPSAGRGQGANVLTF
>many|13|TRBJ1-4|TRBV7-9
CASSLRQDGGLFF
>NA|16|TRBJ2-6|TRBV19
CASSTQGGSGANVLTF
>NA|17|TRBJ1-3|TRBV5-1
CASSLGFRTESGNTIYF
>many|13|TRBJ1-1|TRBV29-1
CSVEQGMNTEAFF